This TCR beta chain was sequenced for a study of blood T cells in healthy people across ages. Drawing of peripheral blood yielded about 10 milliliters from each donor. This clonotype was counted between two and nine times. The antigen is undetermined. The CDR3 runs 15 residues. CDR1 and CDR2 (germline): SNHLY, FYNNEI. V was pared by 0 bases and J by 5 bases, with 14 bases between. General study findings and limits: Relative to aged donors, long-lived donors carried more naive CD4+ cells and displayed higher diversity. In the absence of known donor CMV status, changes in expanded clonotypes were possibly confounded.

Together with a sample-barcoded 5' primer, a J-beta primer mix was included in a second PCR lasting roughly 6 to 12 cycles. One entry per CDR3 protein results from TCRdb running MiXCR on the 5' RACE reads. The data hold over a million distinct CDR3 sequences, with 40% to 45% observed a single time. This clonotype was obtained from a woman aged 55-75 years in good health. This rearrangement joins TRBV2 to TRBJ2-7; D possibly matches TRBD1 or TRBD2 (5 bases each). Material for sequencing was blood. CDR3 protein: CASSEATGGTHEQYF. CDR3 sequence (DNA): TGTGCCAGCAGTGAAGCTACAGGTGGGACCCACGAGCAGTACTTC.